The 28 T cell receptor beta chains presented below share a single source sample, sequenced in a study of human T cells and chemical hapten exposure. In TCRdb, the RACE reads were re-called with MiXCR into one record per CDR3 protein. The table includes about 90,000 distinct CDR3 sequences, about 10% detected once. Documented time point: patch test 1, 2 weeks after DPC sensitization. Treatment described: therapeutic diphenylcyclopropenone sensitization with weekly scalp DPC. Here the sequenced sample was whole blood, taken in connection with sensitization to the hapten diphenylcyclopropenone (DPC). These receptors came from a man aged 35 to 55 with alopecia areata. Some clones in this sample may be carry-over from other donors' samples.

V usage is TRBV11-3 and J usage is TRBJ2-3; the D gene is possibly TRBD1 (6 bases). The CDR3 sequence is 14 residues long. V was clipped by 8 bases and J by 4 bases, with 16 bases between them. CDR1 and CDR2 (germline): SGHNT, YENEEA. The DNA of the CDR3 is TGTGCCAGCTCTAAGCCTTGGGGGCCAGATACGCAGTATTTT. Translating it yields CASSKPWGPDTQYF.

The chain couples TRBV5-1 to TRBJ2-3; 7 positions match TRBD1. Germline V gene data show CDR1 as SGHRS and CDR2 as YFSETQ. The V and J ends lost 0 bases and 5 bases, in that order; junction bases with no gene match: 6. This CDR3 spans 15 amino acids. The chain's CDR3 is CASSLATGEIDTQYF. CDR3 sequence (DNA): TGCGCCAGCAGCTTGGCCACAGGGGAGATAGATACGCAGTATTTT.

This clonotype came up a few times. This chain joins TRBV29-1 and TRBJ2-5; 10 bases line up with TRBD1. This CDR3 spans 20 amino acids. The V gene end was trimmed by 6 bases and the J gene end by 5 bases; junction bases not matched to a gene: 27. CDR1 and CDR2 (germline): SQVTM, ANQGSEA. The CDR3 DNA reads as TGCAGCGTCCCCGGGACAGGGGACGGGACCATTGGAGTGGGTTTCGAGACCCAGTACTTC. Translation gives CSVPGTGDGTIGVGFETQYF.

The chain recombines TRBV6-5 with TRBJ1-1; D is ambiguous. Germline CDR1 reads MNHEY; CDR2 reads SVGAGI. CDR3 length: 11 amino acids. Trimming pared 7 bases from V and 2 bases from J, leaving 5 bases between. CDR3 nucleotide sequence: TGTGCCAGCACCTTTAACACTGAAGCTTTCTTT. Amino acids: CASTFNTEAFF.

Notes on this clonotype: One end of the junction is discordant with germline, which a read error may explain. The chain combines TRBV7-7 with TRBJ2-5, with TRBD2 matching over 8 bases. The CDR3 totals 13 residues. Germline CDR1 SSHAT, CDR2 FNYEAQ (reference sequence). The CDR3 nucleotides are TGTGCTAGCAGCTTAGCGGGGAGTGAGACCCAGTACTTC. This translates into CASSLAGSETQYF.

This clonotype appeared a few times. This rearrangement joins TRBV30 to TRBJ2-3; 10 nucleotides agree with TRBD1. The germline V gene encodes CDR1 GTSNPN and CDR2 SVGIG (reference sequence). This CDR3 has 17 residues. Trimming removed 0 bases from V and 7 bases from J; junction bases left unmatched: 13. This CDR3 is CAWSVANRDRGSYTQYF. The CDR3 nucleotides read TGTGCCTGGAGTGTCGCAAACCGGGACAGGGGATCGTATACGCAGTATTTT.

In this sample, this clonotype turned up once. V gene TRBV4-2 combines with J gene TRBJ2-7, with 8 bases aligning to TRBD1. Germline V gene lookup returns CDR1 LGHNA and CDR2 YNFKEQ. The V and J ends lost 0 bases and 2 bases, in that order; junction bases with no gene match: 12. The CDR3 totals 18 residues. The CDR3 loop is CASSQEVVVTGVTYEQYF. For the CDR3, the DNA is TGTGCCAGCAGCCAAGAGGTAGTGGTGACAGGGGTCACCTACGAGCAGTACTTC.

The chain uses TRBV7-2 and TRBJ2-3; the D gene is possibly TRBD2 (5 bases). CDR1 SGHTA and CDR2 FQGNSA come from the germline V gene. V lost 3 bases to trimming and J lost 2 bases, with 12 bases between them. CDR3 length: 15 amino acids. The CDR3 loop reads CASSFLSVITDTQYF. The CDR3 DNA reads as TGTGCCAGCAGCTTCCTTAGCGTGATCACAGATACGCAGTATTTT. The complete variable domain, with remaining parts taken from reference TRBV7-2 and TRBJ2-3, reads GAGVSQSPSNKVTEKGKDVELRCDPISGHTALYWYRQSLGQGLEFLIYFQGNSAPDKSGLPSDRFSAERTGGSVSTLTIQRTQQEDSAVYLCASSFLSVITDTQYFGPGTRLTVL.

This clonotype was picked up a small number of times. CDR3 amino acids: CASSLVGNSETQYF. In DNA form, the CDR3 reads TGTGCCAGCAGTTTAGTCGGCAATTCAGAGACCCAGTACTTC. The rearrangement links TRBV27 to TRBJ2-5; D is undetermined. V was shortened by 2 bases and J by 4 bases, with 11 bases between the two germline ends. Germline-derived CDR1 and CDR2 are MNHEY and SMNVEV (reference sequence). The CDR3 runs 14 residues.

V gene TRBV20-1 combines with J gene TRBJ2-3; 7 bases agree with TRBD2. The J segment lost 4 bases and the V segment lost 2 bases, leaving 9 bases of the junction unmatched. From germline, CDR1 is DFQATT and CDR2 SNEGSKA (reference sequence). The CDR3 contains 15 residues. The CDR3 DNA reads TGCAGTGCTAGAAGAATCGGGAGGTTCTCAGATACGCAGTATTTT. Its protein is CSARRIGRFSDTQYF.

As to this clonotype: One end of the junction fails to match germline, which may point to a read error. The rearrangement links TRBV20-1 to TRBJ2-1, with 12 bases aligning to TRBD2. The germline V gene encodes CDR1 DFQATT and CDR2 SNEGSKA (reference sequence). CDR3 size: 12 residues. The CDR3 is CSAISSGRVGIF. In DNA form, the CDR3 reads TGCAGTGCTATCTCTAGCGGGAGGGTGGGGATCTTC.

The chain carries TRBV5-4 and TRBJ2-3; D gene unclear. The CDR3 runs 13 residues. The V end was cut by 1 base, the J end by 5 bases, with 8 bases between. Germline V gene lookup returns CDR1 SGHNT and CDR2 YYREEE (reference sequence). The DNA of the CDR3 is TGTGCCAGCAGCTTGTCACCCGAAGATACGCAGTATTTT. It specifies CASSLSPEDTQYF. Full variable domain (outside the CDR3, taken from reference TRBV5-4 and TRBJ2-3): ETGVTQSPTHLIKTRGQQVTLRCSSQSGHNTVSWYQQALGQGPQFIFQYYREEENGRGNFPPRFSGLQFPNYSSELNVNALELDDSALYLCASSLSPEDTQYFGPGTRLTVL.

In this sample, this clonotype turned up many times. The chain carries TRBV6-1 and TRBJ1-5; D gene ambiguous. The CDR3 totals 11 residues. Trimming took 4 bases from V and 7 from J, leaving 5 bases between them. Germline CDR1 is MNHNS and CDR2 is SASEGT. CDR3 sequence (DNA): TGTGCCAGCAGTGCCGGACAGCCCCAGCATTTT. This encodes CASSAGQPQHF.

This clonotype was seen at least ten times. The genes are TRBV3-1 and TRBJ2-5; the match to TRBD2 covers 7 bases. The CDR3 has 15 amino acids. With 1 base clipped from V and 5 bases from J, the junction kept 7 bases outside the gene matches. CDR1 and CDR2 (germline): LGHDT, YNNKEL (reference sequence). The CDR3 loop reads CASSQAVGGMETQYF. The CDR3, as DNA: TGTGCCAGCAGCCAAGCGGTGGGGGGGATGGAGACCCAGTACTTC.

The chain joins TRBV6-2 or TRBV6-3 to TRBJ1-1; unclear D gene. The CDR3 totals 14 residues. CDR1 and CDR2 (germline): MNHEY, SVGEGT. V lost 5 bases, J lost 1 base, and 11 bases lay in between. DNA of the CDR3: TGTGCCAGCAGTCCCGACCTACGGAACACTGAAGCTTTCTTT. As protein: CASSPDLRNTEAFF.

This rearrangement joins TRBV14 to TRBJ2-1, with TRBD1 identical over 8 bases. Losses at the gene ends were 4 bases for V and 8 bases for J; bases not matched to a gene: 7. The germline gives CDR1 SGHDN, CDR2 FVKESK. This CDR3 region has 14 residues. The CDR3 DNA is TGTGCCAGCAGCCGGGCAGGGGGCCTCTATGAGCAGTTCTTC. Protein: CASSRAGGLYEQFF.

V and J are TRBV5-4 and TRBJ2-2; the D gene is possibly TRBD1 (6 bases). Trimming took off 0 bases at V and 7 bases at J, with 10 bases between the two ends. The CDR3 length is 14 residues. CDR1 and CDR2 (germline): SGHNT, YYREEE (reference sequence). The CDR3 nucleotides are TGTGCCAGCAGCTTGGTTCAGGGGAGCGGGGAGCTGTTTTTT. Encoded protein: CASSLVQGSGELFF.

V gene TRBV29-1 combines with J gene TRBJ2-6, with 7 nucleotides matching TRBD1. Germline V gene data show CDR1 as SQVTM and CDR2 as ANQGSEA. The CDR3 has 16 amino acids. J lost 4 bases, V lost 0 bases, and 6 bases had no gene match. CDR3 DNA sequence: TGCAGCGTTGAAGAATACAGGGGCTCGGGGGCCAACGTCCTGACTTTC. Translation gives CSVEEYRGSGANVLTF.

This clonotype was detected many times. The gene calls are TRBV18 and TRBJ1-2, with 7 bases identical to TRBD1. V trimming: 3 bases; J trimming: 6 bases; junction bases outside the gene matches: 4. The CDR3 extends over 13 amino acids. The germline V gene encodes CDR1 KGHSH and CDR2 LQKENI. The CDR3 DNA reads as TGTGCCAGCTCACCGGGACAGATAAATGGCTACACCTTC. Translation: CASSPGQINGYTF.

This rearrangement joins TRBV11-3 to TRBJ2-4; possible D gene TRBD1, 6 bases. V was pared by 2 bases and J by 4 bases, with 12 bases between. The CDR3 totals 15 residues. Germline V lookup: CDR1 SGHNT, CDR2 YENEEA. The CDR3 DNA sequence: TGTGCCAGCAGCTTATCAACAGGGATAAAAAACATTCAGTACTTC. Amino acid sequence: CASSLSTGIKNIQYF.

This clonotype was counted ten times or more. The J gene is TRBJ1-1, the V gene TRBV5-4; no clear D gene. Looked up from germline, CDR1 is SGHNT and CDR2 is YYREEE (reference sequence). The CDR3 has 15 residues. Trimming took 3 bases from V and 1 from J, leaving 13 bases between them. The CDR3 bases are TGTGCCAGCAGCTCGCCTACCTACTGGAACACTGAAGCTTTCTTT. Translating gives CASSSPTYWNTEAFF.

The J gene is TRBJ2-7, the V gene TRBV7-9; TRBD1 agrees at 8 bases. V lost 1 base, J lost 1 base, and 3 bases stayed unmatched. Germline V gene data show CDR1 as SEHNR and CDR2 as FQNEAQ (reference sequence). This CDR3 is 15 amino acids long. CDR3: CASSLGRQGSYEQYF. CDR3 DNA sequence: TGTGCCAGCAGCTTAGGGCGACAGGGGTCCTACGAGCAGTACTTC.

This clonotype occurred a few times. This rearrangement joins TRBV10-2 to TRBJ2-3; D unclear. CDR1 WSHSY and CDR2 SAAADI come from the germline V gene. The CDR3 has 11 amino acids. V lost 3 bases and J lost 7, with 5 bases in between. The CDR3: CASSEVNTQYF. CDR3 nucleotides: TGCGCCAGCAGTGAAGTAAATACGCAGTATTTT.

The V and J genes are TRBV27 and TRBJ2-7; tentatively, D is TRBD2 (6 bases). The CDR3 sequence is 14 residues long. Per the germline V gene, CDR1 is MNHEY and CDR2 is SMNVEV (reference sequence). Deletions cut 7 bases from V and 3 bases from J, with 16 bases between. CDR3 amino acids: CASNTLGSSYEQYF. CDR3 in DNA: TGTGCCAGCAACACGCTCGGGAGCAGCTACGAGCAGTACTTC.

In this sample, this clonotype turned up a few times. V and J are TRBV12-3 or TRBV12-4 and TRBJ1-5, with 11 bases lining up with TRBD1. With 5 bases clipped from V and 7 bases from J, the junction kept 7 bases outside the gene matches. This CDR3 comprises 15 residues. Written as DNA, the CDR3 is TGTGCCAGCAGTCCAGGACAGGGGGCAGGGCAGCCCCAGCATTTT. This translates into CASSPGQGAGQPQHF.

The table lists this clonotype with many counts. The chain couples TRBV4-1 to TRBJ1-1; tentative D call: TRBD1 (5 bases). CDR1 and CDR2 from the germline V gene are MGHRA and YSYEKL. V was trimmed by 2 bases and J by 0 bases, leaving 10 bases between them. This CDR3 has 15 residues. This CDR3 reads CASSQSGRMNTEAFF. CDR3 nucleotides: TGCGCCAGCAGCCAATCAGGGAGAATGAACACTGAAGCTTTCTTT.

This clonotype has a handful of counts. The DNA of the CDR3 is TGCAGCGTGGGAGACAGGGTATCCTCCGAGCAGTACGTC. This translates into CSVGDRVSSEQYV. V usage is TRBV29-1 and J usage is TRBJ2-7, with 7 bases matching TRBD1. Germline values: CDR1 SQVTM, CDR2 ANQGSEA. The CDR3 extends over 13 amino acids.

The chain links TRBV11-2 to TRBJ2-3, with 8 bases fitting TRBD2. The CDR3 spans 16 residues. Germline CDR1 reads SGHAT; CDR2 reads FQNNGV. V was pared by 5 bases and J by 8 bases, with 15 bases of the junction left unmatched. This CDR3 reads CASSPLAGRAGGTQYF. CDR3 bases: TGTGCCAGCAGCCCCCTCGCCGGGAGGGCCGGGGGTACGCAGTATTTT. Filled out from reference TRBV11-2 and TRBJ2-3, the complete variable domain reads EAGVAQSPRYKIIEKRQSVAFWCNPISGHATLYWYQQILGQGPKLLIQFQNNGVVDDSQLPKDRFSAERLKGVDSTLKIQPAKLEDSAVYLCASSPLAGRAGGTQYFGPGTRLTVL.